This T cell receptor beta chain was captured by sequencing in a study of blood T cell repertoires in COVID-19. Turning to the study itself: Nucleic acid was either cDNA or gDNA, and it came from T cells, B-cell-depleted T cells, or PBMCs.

Original processing notes: Amplification of reference gene primers was used by the study to estimate nucleated cell counts. Using immunoSEQ multiplex PCR, the repertoire was profiled, and TCRdb retains in-frame clones only, with some absent. That table supplies the V and J calls and clone size; D and trimming were determined from the DNA. The table has over 200,000 clones, 70% to 90% seen once. Those who participated ranged in age from roughly 18 to 90 years and resided in about two dozen US areas. Cohort 3 donors counted as recovered after two negative PCRs, clearance, or resolved symptoms. The CDR3 is 16 residues long. V lost 0 bases to trimming and J lost 10 bases; unmatched junction nucleotides: 8. The germline V gene has CDR1 MNHEY and CDR2 SVGAGI.

The sample consisted of PBMCs or T cells enriched from blood (not recorded which). This rearrangement joins TRBV6-5 to TRBJ1-4, with 10 bases matching TRBD1. The receptor's source is a young man who had recovered from COVID-19. The DNA of the CDR3 is TGTGCCAGCAGTTACTCCCAAGCCGGGACAGGGGTAAAACTGTTTTTT. This encodes CASSYSQAGTGVKLFF.